The rows below give T cell receptor beta chains drawn from one sample of a study of blood T cell repertoires in COVID-19. TCRdb's copy holds only in-frame clones and misses some; the assay was immunoSEQ multiplex PCR. The data hold approximately 78,000 clones, with nearly 90% observed a single time. Material for sequencing was peripheral blood. These receptors were obtained from a man in his fifties with acute or convalescent COVID-19. Both conserved end residues are part of each CDR3. A D gene is named only where the DNA matches it firmly. Not every row has a clone size; where given, it reads once, few, many or a size class.

clone size,V gene,J gene,D gene,CDR3 DNA,CDR3 protein
NA,TRBV9,TRBJ1-1,NA,TGTGCCAGCAGCGTAGAAACTTTCACAGGGATGAACACTGAAGCTTTCTTT,CASSVETFTGMNTEAFF
once,TRBV19,TRBJ1-4,TRBD1,TGTGCCAGTAACTTAATGGGACAGGGGAGTGAAAAACTGTTTTTT,CASNLMGQGSEKLFF
NA,TRBV18,TRBJ2-5,NA,TGTGCCAGCTCACCGGGCAGCCAAGAGACCCAGTACTTC,CASSPGSQETQYF
NA,TRBV7-2,TRBJ1-1,NA,TGTGCCAGCAGCTTACAGATGGGGGGTCGCACTGAAGCTTTCTTT,CASSLQMGGRTEAFF
NA,TRBV19,TRBJ1-3,NA,TGTGCCAGAACGTTTAAATCAGTTCTTGGAAACACCATATATTTT,CARTFKSVLGNTIYF
NA,TRBV27,TRBJ1-2,NA,TGTGCCAGCAGTGATCAGGGTATCTTAGCCGGTGGCTACACCTTC,CASSDQGILAGGYTF
NA,TRBV7-9,TRBJ2-7,TRBD1,TGTGCCAGCAGCCAGGGGAACAGGGGGTACGAGCAGTACTTC,CASSQGNRGYEQYF
once,TRBV24-1,TRBJ2-5,NA,TGTGCCACCGGGGGCGGGCTCCAAGAGACCCAGTACTTC,CATGGGLQETQYF
once,TRBV27,TRBJ1-6,NA,TGTGCCAGCAGTAATCAGGGGCCCTTCTATAATTCACCCCTCCACTTT,CASSNQGPFYNSPLHF
few,TRBV27,TRBJ1-4,TRBD1,TGTGCCAGCAGGAGGGGACAGGGGCGAGAAAAACTGTTTTTT,CASRRGQGREKLFF
NA,TRBV6-1,TRBJ1-5,TRBD1,TGTGCCAGCAGTGAAATTGACAGGGGCAATCAGCCCCAGCATTTT,CASSEIDRGNQPQHF
NA,TRBV4-1,TRBJ2-7,TRBD2,TGCGCCAGCAGCCGAGTGGGAGGGTTAGACGAGCAGTACTTC,CASSRVGGLDEQYF
NA,TRBV9,TRBJ1-1,NA,TGTGCCAGCAGCGTAGGGGGCGGAAGTGAAGCTTTCTTT,CASSVGGGSEAFF
NA,TRBV5-1,TRBJ2-7,TRBD1,TGCGCCAGCAGCTTGGTGGGCAGGGGGCTCAACGAGCAGTACTTC,CASSLVGRGLNEQYF
NA,TRBV11-1,TRBJ2-7,TRBD1,TGTGCCAGCAGCGGACAGGGGTACGAGCAGTACTTC,CASSGQGYEQYF
once,TRBV6-5,TRBJ1-1,NA,TGTGCCAGCAGTTATGCGTCGAACACTGAAGCTTTCTTT,CASSYASNTEAFF
NA,TRBV19,TRBJ2-2,NA,TGTGCCAGTAGTATAGACACTAACACCGGGGAGCTGTTTTTT,CASSIDTNTGELFF
once,TRBV6-2/TRBV6-3,TRBJ1-1,NA,TGTGCCAGCAGTTACTCGAGTCCCAGGACCCGGGGCACTGAAGCTTTCTTT,CASSYSSPRTRGTEAFF
NA,TRBV6-5,TRBJ2-7,TRBD1,TGTGCCAGCAGACAGGACAGGGGCCCCTACGAGCAGTACTTC,CASRQDRGPYEQYF
NA,TRBV12-3/TRBV12-4,TRBJ2-3,NA,TGTGCCAGCAGTACCTCGACGGGGTATACGCAGTATTTT,CASSTSTGYTQYF
NA,TRBV10-3,TRBJ2-3,NA,TGTGCCATCAGTGAGTTCCGACTCAGCTCTAGCACAGATACGCAGTATTTT,CAISEFRLSSSTDTQYF
NA,TRBV18,TRBJ2-1,NA,TGTGCCAGCTCACCACCAGGGGGAAGCTCCTACAATGAGCAGTTCTTC,CASSPPGGSSYNEQFF
NA,TRBV30,TRBJ1-2,TRBD1,TGTGCCTGGAGGGGACAGGGGGCCGAAGGCTACACCTTC,CAWRGQGAEGYTF
NA,TRBV3-1/TRBV3-2,TRBJ1-5,TRBD1,TGTGCCAGCAGCCGAGGGACAGGGGGCGTCAATAGCAATCAGCCCCAGCATTTT,CASSRGTGGVNSNQPQHF
NA,TRBV7-6,TRBJ2-3,NA,TGTGCCAGCAGCCCAGACTTGACCGCAGATACGCAGTATTTT,CASSPDLTADTQYF
NA,TRBV25-1,TRBJ2-2,NA,TGTGCCAGCACGCCCTCCTGGGGGGACACCGGGGAGCTGTTTTTT,CASTPSWGDTGELFF
NA,TRBV9,TRBJ1-1,NA,TGTGCCAGCAGCCCGGACAAACTAAACACTGAAGCTTTCTTT,CASSPDKLNTEAFF
once,TRBV7-8,TRBJ1-1,TRBD1,TGTGCCAGCAGCTTAGGGGACAGGGTCACTGAAGCTTTCTTT,CASSLGDRVTEAFF
few,TRBV7-9,TRBJ2-1,NA,TGTGCCAGCAGCTTAGACGCGGGTGTAGAGCAGTTCTTC,CASSLDAGVEQFF
NA,TRBV5-1,TRBJ2-7,NA,TGCGCCAGCAGCTTGGATTACAACTCCTACGAGCAGTACTTC,CASSLDYNSYEQYF
NA,TRBV18,TRBJ1-5,NA,TGTGCCAGCTCACCACCGGGCGGGGCCCAGCCCCAGCATTTT,CASSPPGGAQPQHF
NA,TRBV9,TRBJ1-1,NA,TGTGCCAGCAGCGTAGGGCAGACAAACACTGAAGCTTTCTTT,CASSVGQTNTEAFF
NA,TRBV7-2,TRBJ2-1,TRBD2,TGTGCCAGCAGCTTATCCAGCGGGGGAATATATGAGCAGTTCTTC,CASSLSSGGIYEQFF
NA,TRBV5-6,TRBJ1-5,NA,TGTGCCAGCAGCTTGGGGGGCGGCAATCAGCCCCAGCATTTT,CASSLGGGNQPQHF
NA,TRBV4-1,TRBJ1-4,NA,TGCGCCAGCAGCCAAGAAGGACAGTGGGGGGAAAAACTGTTTTTT,CASSQEGQWGEKLFF
NA,TRBV6-5,TRBJ2-5,TRBD2,TGTGCCAGCAGGGTCCTAGCGGGCGGACAAGAGACCCAGTACTTC,CASRVLAGGQETQYF
NA,TRBV5-1,TRBJ1-1,NA,TGCGCCAGCAGCTTGGGGGGCCCTGAAGCTTTCTTT,CASSLGGPEAFF
NA,TRBV5-1,TRBJ1-1,TRBD1,TGCGCCAGCAGCCCAGGGGGGACGTCGAACACTGAAGCTTTCTTT,CASSPGGTSNTEAFF
NA,TRBV5-6,TRBJ2-4,NA,TGTGCCAGCAGCGCCGACGGGAGAGGAGTACACATTCAGTACTTC,CASSADGRGVHIQYF
NA,TRBV6-6,TRBJ1-1,NA,TGTGCCAGCATAACAGGATTTAACACTGAAGCTTTCTTT,CASITGFNTEAFF
once,TRBV3-1/TRBV3-2,TRBJ1-4,NA,TGTGCCAGCAGCCAAGTCGGGGTTTCTAATGAAAAACTGTTTTTT,CASSQVGVSNEKLFF
NA,TRBV5-4,TRBJ2-3,NA,TGTGCCAGCAGCCTCTCGACTAGAACAGATACGCAGTATTTT,CASSLSTRTDTQYF
NA,TRBV2,TRBJ1-5,TRBD1,TGTGCCAGCAGTGAACTTGGGACAGGGAATCAGCCCCAGCATTTT,CASSELGTGNQPQHF
NA,TRBV5-4,TRBJ2-1,TRBD2,TGTGCCAGCAGCAACCCGGGACTAGGGTACAATGAGCAGTTCTTC,CASSNPGLGYNEQFF
NA,TRBV6-5,TRBJ2-3,TRBD2,TGTGCCAGCATTCCTTTCCGGGGGGTGGCAGATACGCAGTATTTT,CASIPFRGVADTQYF
NA,TRBV29-1,TRBJ2-3,NA,TGCAGCGTTGTTGGGACATGGAGCACAGATACGCAGTATTTT,CSVVGTWSTDTQYF
NA,TRBV11-2,TRBJ2-7,TRBD1,TGTGCCAGCAGCTTCACCGGGACAGGGGGCGGTGAGCAGTACTTC,CASSFTGTGGGEQYF
NA,TRBV6-5,TRBJ2-7,TRBD1,TGTGCCAGCAGTTACACCGACAGGGCTCCCTACGAGCAGTACTTC,CASSYTDRAPYEQYF
once,TRBV5-1,TRBJ2-7,TRBD1,TGCGCCAGCAGCCTAGGGACAGGACTTACCTACGAGCAGTACTTC,CASSLGTGLTYEQYF